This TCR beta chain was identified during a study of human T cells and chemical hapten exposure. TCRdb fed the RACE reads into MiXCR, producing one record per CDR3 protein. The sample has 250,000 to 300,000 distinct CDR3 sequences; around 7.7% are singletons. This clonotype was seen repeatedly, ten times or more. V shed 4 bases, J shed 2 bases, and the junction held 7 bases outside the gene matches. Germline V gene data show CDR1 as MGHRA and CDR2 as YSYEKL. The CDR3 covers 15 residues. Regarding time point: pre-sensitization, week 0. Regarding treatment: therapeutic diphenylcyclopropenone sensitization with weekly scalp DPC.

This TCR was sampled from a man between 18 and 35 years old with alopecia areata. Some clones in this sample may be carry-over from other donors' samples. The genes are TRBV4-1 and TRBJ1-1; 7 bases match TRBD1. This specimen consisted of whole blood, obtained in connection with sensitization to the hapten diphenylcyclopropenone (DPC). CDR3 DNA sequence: TGCGCCAGCAGCCGTTGGGGACAGCCTAACACTGAAGCTTTCTTT. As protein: CASSRWGQPNTEAFF.